Sequencing of this T cell receptor beta chain was carried out in a study of cytomegalovirus exposure and HLA in healthy donors. As for the study in general: Out of approximately 400 genotyped donors, 81% belonged to the Caucasian-associated ancestry cluster. Study conclusions and caveats: Across HLA loci, a later analysis found differing TCR association rates, with DRB1 most and HLA-C fewest.

Germline V gives CDR1 SGHDT, CDR2 YYEEEE. V gave up 6 bases and J gave up 8 bases; unmatched junction bases: 10. CDR3 length: 13 residues. Worth noting for this clone: The antigen is undetermined.

Use of 60 Vbeta and 13 Jbeta primers characterized the PCR. Profiling relied on immunoSEQ multiplex PCR, and the TCRdb table lists in-frame clones only, not all of them. This listing includes about 150,000 clones. Sample: PBMCs. This sequence joins TRBV5-6 and TRBJ1-2; 7 bases map to TRBD1. The receptor was derived from a woman in her forties or fifties in good health and CMV-seronegative. The CDR3, as DNA: TGTGCCAGCAATAAAGACAGGGTGAAAGGCTACACCTTC. Its translation: CASNKDRVKGYTF.